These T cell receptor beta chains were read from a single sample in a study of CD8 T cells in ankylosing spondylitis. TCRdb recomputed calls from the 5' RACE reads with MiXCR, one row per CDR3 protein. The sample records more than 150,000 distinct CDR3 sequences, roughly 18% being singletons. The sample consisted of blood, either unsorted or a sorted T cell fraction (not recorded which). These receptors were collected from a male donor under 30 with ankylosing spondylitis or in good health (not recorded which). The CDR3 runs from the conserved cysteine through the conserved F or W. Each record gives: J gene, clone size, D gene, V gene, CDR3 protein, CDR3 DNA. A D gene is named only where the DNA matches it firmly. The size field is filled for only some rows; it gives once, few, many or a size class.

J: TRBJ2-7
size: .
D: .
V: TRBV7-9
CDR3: CASSLGGQGGEQYF
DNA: TGTGCCAGCAGCTTAGGAGGACAAGGCGGCGAGCAGTACTTC

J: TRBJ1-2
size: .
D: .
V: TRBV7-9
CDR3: CASSLAQASGYTF
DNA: TGTGCCAGCAGCTTAGCGCAGGCGTCTGGCTACACCTTC

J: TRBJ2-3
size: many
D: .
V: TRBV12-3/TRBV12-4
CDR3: CASSPGPGRGTDTQYF
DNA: TGTGCCAGCAGCCCCGGACCGGGACGGGGCACAGATACGCAGTATTTT

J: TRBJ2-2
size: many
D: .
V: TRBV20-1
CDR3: CSASHAGRQSANTGELFF
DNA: TGCAGTGCTTCCCATGCGGGGAGACAATCCGCGAACACCGGGGAGCTGTTTTTT

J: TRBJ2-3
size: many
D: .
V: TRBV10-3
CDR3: CAISTGDTQYF
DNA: TGTGCCATCAGTACTGGTGATACGCAGTATTTT

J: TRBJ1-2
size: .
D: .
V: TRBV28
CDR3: CASSPNRGQIYGYTF
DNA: TGTGCCAGCAGTCCGAACCGGGGGCAAATCTATGGCTACACCTTC

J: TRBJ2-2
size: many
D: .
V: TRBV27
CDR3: CASSWGNTGELFF
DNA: TGTGCCAGCAGTTGGGGGAACACCGGGGAGCTGTTTTTT

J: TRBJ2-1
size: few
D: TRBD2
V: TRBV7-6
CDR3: CASSLARTSGRALDEQFF
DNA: TGTGCCAGCAGCTTAGCGAGGACTAGCGGGAGGGCCCTCGATGAGCAGTTCTTC

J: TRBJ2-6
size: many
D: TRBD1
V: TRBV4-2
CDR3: CASSPGTGLSGANVLTF
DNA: TGTGCCAGCAGCCCCGGGACAGGGTTATCTGGGGCCAACGTCCTGACTTTC

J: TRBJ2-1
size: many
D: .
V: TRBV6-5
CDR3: CASRPLATGLEQFF
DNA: TGTGCCAGCAGACCCCTCGCCACAGGGTTAGAGCAGTTCTTC

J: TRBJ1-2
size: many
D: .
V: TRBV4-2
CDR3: CASSQETGRQRPGYTF
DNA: TGTGCCAGCAGCCAAGAAACGGGGCGTCAGCGGCCTGGCTACACCTTC

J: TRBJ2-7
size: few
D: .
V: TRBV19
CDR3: CASSNSSYEQYF
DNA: TGTGCCAGTAGTAACAGTTCTTACGAGCAGTACTTC

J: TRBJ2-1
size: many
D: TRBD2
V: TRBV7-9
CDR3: CASSLATSGAYNEQFF
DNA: TGTGCCAGCAGCTTAGCGACTAGCGGAGCCTACAATGAGCAGTTCTTC

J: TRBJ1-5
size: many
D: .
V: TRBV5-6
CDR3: CASSLADSGRQPQHF
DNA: TGTGCCAGCAGCTTGGCAGATAGTGGGCGGCAGCCCCAGCATTTT

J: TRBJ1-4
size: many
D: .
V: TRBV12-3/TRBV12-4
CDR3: CASSLEGVREKLFF
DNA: TGTGCCAGCAGTTTAGAGGGGGTGCGGGAAAAACTGTTTTTT

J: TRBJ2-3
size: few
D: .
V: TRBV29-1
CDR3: CSVGGQQGTSTDTQYF
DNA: TGCAGCGTGGGAGGCCAACAGGGGACTAGCACAGATACGCAGTATTTT

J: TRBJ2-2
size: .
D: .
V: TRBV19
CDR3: CASSMGGPGELFF
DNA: TGTGCCAGTAGTATGGGGGGCCCCGGGGAGCTGTTTTTT

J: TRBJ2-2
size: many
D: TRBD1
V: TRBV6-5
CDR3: CASSLGQGNTGELFF
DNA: TGTGCCAGCAGTTTAGGACAGGGAAACACCGGGGAGCTGTTTTTT

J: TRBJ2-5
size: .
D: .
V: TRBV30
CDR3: CAHDRQETQYF
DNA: TGTGCCCATGACAGGCAAGAGACCCAGTACTTC

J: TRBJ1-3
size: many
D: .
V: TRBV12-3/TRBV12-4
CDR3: CASSNSGFGNTIYF
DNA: TGTGCCAGCAGTAATTCAGGGTTTGGAAACACCATATATTTT

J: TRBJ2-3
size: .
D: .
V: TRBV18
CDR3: CASSPSLSASPPTDTQYF
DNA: TGTGCCAGCTCACCCAGTCTTAGCGCATCCCCACCCACAGATACGCAGTATTTT

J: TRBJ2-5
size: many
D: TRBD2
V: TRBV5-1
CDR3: CASSLAGFLETQYF
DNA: TGCGCCAGCAGCCTAGCGGGTTTTCTGGAGACCCAGTACTTC

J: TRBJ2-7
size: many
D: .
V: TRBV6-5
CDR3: CASSYSLVNAYEQYF
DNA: TGTGCCAGCAGTTACTCTTTGGTAAACGCCTACGAGCAGTACTTC

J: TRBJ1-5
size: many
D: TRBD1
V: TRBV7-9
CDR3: CASSRGGQGARETQPQHF
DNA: TGTGCCAGCAGCCGAGGTGGACAGGGGGCGCGGGAGACCCAGCCCCAGCATTTT

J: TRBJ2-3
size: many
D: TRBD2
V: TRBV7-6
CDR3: CASSSPAGATDTQYF
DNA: TGTGCCAGCAGCTCACCAGCGGGGGCTACAGATACGCAGTATTTT

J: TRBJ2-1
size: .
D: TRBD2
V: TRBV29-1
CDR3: CSVPLAVGKHNEQFF
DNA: TGCAGCGTTCCTCTAGCGGTGGGGAAGCACAATGAGCAGTTCTTC

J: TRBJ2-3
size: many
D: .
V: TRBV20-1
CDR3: CSASTLYGGQWDTQYF
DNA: TGCAGTGCTAGTACTCTTTACGGGGGCCAATGGGATACGCAGTATTTT

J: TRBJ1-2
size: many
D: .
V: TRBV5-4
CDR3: CASSLVTGVYGYTF
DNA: TGTGCCAGCAGCTTGGTGACAGGCGTCTATGGCTACACCTTC

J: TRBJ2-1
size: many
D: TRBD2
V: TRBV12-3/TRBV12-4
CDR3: CASSLGAGKLNEQFF
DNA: TGTGCCAGCAGTTTAGGAGCGGGAAAGCTCAATGAGCAGTTCTTC

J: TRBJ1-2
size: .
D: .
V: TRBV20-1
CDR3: CSATGYPF
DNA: TGCAGTGCTACCGGCTACCCCTTC

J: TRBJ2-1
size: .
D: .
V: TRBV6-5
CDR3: CASSYSSYNEQFF
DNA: TGTGCCAGCAGTTACTCGTCTTACAATGAGCAGTTCTTC

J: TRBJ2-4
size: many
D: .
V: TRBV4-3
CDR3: CASSQDLAKNIQYF
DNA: TGCGCCAGCAGCCAAGATTTAGCCAAAAACATTCAGTACTTC

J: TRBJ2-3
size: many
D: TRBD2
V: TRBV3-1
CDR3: CASSQVGLAGAVGDTQYF
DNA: TGTGCCAGCAGCCAAGTGGGGCTAGCGGGAGCGGTGGGAGATACGCAGTATTTT

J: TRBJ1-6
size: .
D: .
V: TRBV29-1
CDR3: CSVGSPLHF
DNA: TGCAGCGTTGGGTCACCCCTCCACTTT

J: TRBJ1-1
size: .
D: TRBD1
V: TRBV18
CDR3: CASSPPTGSGTEAFF
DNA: TGTGCCAGCTCACCACCGACAGGGTCAGGGACTGAAGCTTTCTTT

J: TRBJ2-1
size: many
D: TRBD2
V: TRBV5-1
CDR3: CASSLVGGRTGNEQFF
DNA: TGCGCCAGCAGCTTGGTAGGCGGGAGGACCGGGAATGAGCAGTTCTTC

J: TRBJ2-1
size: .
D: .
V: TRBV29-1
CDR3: CSVVFMYNEQFF
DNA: TGCAGCGTTGTATTCATGTACAATGAGCAGTTCTTC

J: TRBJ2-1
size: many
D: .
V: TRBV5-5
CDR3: CASSLEVVGGDEQFF
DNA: TGTGCCAGCAGCTTGGAGGTGGTTGGCGGGGATGAGCAGTTCTTC

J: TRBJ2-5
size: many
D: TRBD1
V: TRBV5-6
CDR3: CASSYGQGAMETQYF
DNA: TGTGCCAGCAGCTACGGACAGGGGGCTATGGAGACCCAGTACTTC

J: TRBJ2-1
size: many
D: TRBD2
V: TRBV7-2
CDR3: CASSSPMRGAGGLYNEQFF
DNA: TGTGCCAGCAGCTCCCCAATGAGGGGAGCGGGAGGGCTATACAATGAGCAGTTCTTC

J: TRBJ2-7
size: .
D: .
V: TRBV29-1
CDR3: CSVWGTNAYEQYF
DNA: TGCAGCGTGTGGGGGACAAATGCCTACGAGCAGTACTTC

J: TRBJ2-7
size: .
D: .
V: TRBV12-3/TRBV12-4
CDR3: CASSFRPGEQYF
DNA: TGTGCCAGCAGTTTTCGGCCGGGAGAGCAGTACTTC

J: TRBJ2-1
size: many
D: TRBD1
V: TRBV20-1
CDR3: CSARDRGGEQFF
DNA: TGCAGTGCTAGGGACAGGGGTGGGGAGCAGTTCTTC

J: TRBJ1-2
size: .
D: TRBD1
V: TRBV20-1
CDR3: CSAQGAYGYTF
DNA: TGCAGTGCCCAGGGGGCCTATGGCTACACCTTC

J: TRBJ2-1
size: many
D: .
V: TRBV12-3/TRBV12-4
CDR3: CASILRQEGRRQFF
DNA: TGTGCCAGCATCCTTAGGCAGGAGGGCCGGAGGCAGTTCTTC

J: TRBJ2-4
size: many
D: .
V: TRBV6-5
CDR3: CASSRGSRSIQYF
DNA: TGTGCCAGCAGTCGTGGTAGCCGGAGCATTCAGTACTTC

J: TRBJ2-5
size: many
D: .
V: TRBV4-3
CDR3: CASSQIRWGPTQYF
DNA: TGCGCCAGCAGCCAAATCCGGTGGGGTCCGACCCAGTACTTC

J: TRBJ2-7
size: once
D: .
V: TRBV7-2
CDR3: CASSYRRPYEQYF
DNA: TGTGCCAGCAGCTACCGACGACCCTACGAGCAGTACTTC

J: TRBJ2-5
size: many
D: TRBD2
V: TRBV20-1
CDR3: CSARTSGEETQYF
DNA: TGCAGTGCTAGGACTAGCGGGGAAGAGACCCAGTACTTC

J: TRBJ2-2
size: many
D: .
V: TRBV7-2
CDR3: CASSQGPGELFF
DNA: TGTGCCAGCAGCCAGGGGCCCGGGGAGCTGTTTTTT

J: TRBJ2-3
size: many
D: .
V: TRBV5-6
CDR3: CASSVAQPTDTQYF
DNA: TGTGCCAGCAGCGTGGCACAGCCCACAGATACGCAGTATTTT

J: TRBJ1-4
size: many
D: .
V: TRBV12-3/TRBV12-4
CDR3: CASSYTGTRDEKLFF
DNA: TGTGCCAGCAGTTACACAGGGACTCGGGATGAAAAACTGTTTTTT

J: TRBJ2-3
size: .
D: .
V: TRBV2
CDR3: CASRQNADTQYF
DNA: TGTGCCAGCAGACAGAACGCAGATACGCAGTATTTT

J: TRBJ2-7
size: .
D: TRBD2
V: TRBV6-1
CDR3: CASRAGHYEQYF
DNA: TGTGCCAGCAGAGCGGGGCACTACGAGCAGTACTTC

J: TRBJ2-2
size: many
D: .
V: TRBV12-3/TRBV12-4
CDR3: CASSSPRDAGELFF
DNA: TGTGCCAGCAGTTCTCCTAGGGATGCCGGGGAGCTGTTTTTT

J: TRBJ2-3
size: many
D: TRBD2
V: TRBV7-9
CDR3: CASSSGTSGPTDTQYF
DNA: TGTGCCAGCAGCTCAGGGACTAGCGGGCCCACAGATACGCAGTATTTT

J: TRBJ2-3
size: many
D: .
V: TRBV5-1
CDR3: CASSLGREGGPTDTQYF
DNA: TGCGCCAGCAGCTTGGGCCGGGAAGGAGGCCCCACAGATACGCAGTATTTT

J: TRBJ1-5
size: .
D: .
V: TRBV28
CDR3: CASRSGRQPQHF
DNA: TGTGCCAGCAGATCAGGACGCCAGCCCCAGCATTTT

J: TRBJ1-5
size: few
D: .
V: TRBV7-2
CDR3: CASSLEWWAGDQPQHF
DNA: TGTGCCAGCAGCTTAGAGTGGTGGGCAGGGGACCAGCCCCAGCATTTT